This entry describes one TCR beta chain. One base away lies a much larger clone, so this may be a sequencing read error. The record originates from a study of CDR3 diversity in severe acne. The germline gives CDR1 SGDLS, CDR2 YYNGEE. This CDR3 region has 14 residues. Each CDR3 protein gets one entry after TCRdb re-called the PCR reads with MiXCR. The sample yields about 84,000 distinct CDR3 sequences, approximately 51% seen once. The clonotype comes from a male donor in good health, without acne. The sequenced sample consisted of blood. The chain combines TRBV9 with TRBJ2-2; the match to TRBD2 covers 8 bases. The CDR3 loop is CVSSRGGATGELFF. CDR3 DNA: TGTGTCAGCAGCCGGGGGGGGGCAACCGGGGAGCTGTTTTTT.